The T cell receptor beta chain under discussion was sequenced for a study of blood T cell repertoires in COVID-19. Study information: The origin of the acute and convalescent COVID-19 samples was the United States, Italy and Spain. The analysed material was cDNA or gDNA that came from T cells, B-cell-depleted T cells, or PBMCs.

How the authors handled the data: The authors estimated nucleated cell counts from reference gene primer amplification. Clones were read by immunoSEQ multiplex PCR, and TCRdb kept only the in-frame ones, dropping some. V and J calls and clone size are copied from that table; D and trimming were computed from the DNA. The table lists 75,000 to 100,000 clones, about 84% of them singletons, with 4.4% in the top ten. The CDR3 sequence is 17 residues long. Trimming took 5 bases from V and 3 from J, leaving 20 bases between them. The germline gives CDR1 SEHNR, CDR2 FQNEAQ (reference sequence). The V call is TRBV7-9, the J call TRBJ2-1; unclear D gene. The sequence derives from a man between 60 and 70 years old with acute or convalescent COVID-19. Sequencing was done on a sample of peripheral blood. CDR3 nucleotides: TGTGCCAGCAGCCCACCTCCCCGGTTTAGCTACTACAATGAGCAGTTCTTC. The encoded protein is CASSPPPRFSYYNEQFF. Drawing the rest from reference TRBV7-9 and TRBJ2-1, the complete variable domain is DTGVSQNPRHKITKRGQNVTFRCDPISEHNRLYWYRQTLGQGPEFLTYFQNEAQLEKSRLLSDRFSAERPKGSFSTLEIQRTEQGDSAMYLCASSPPPRFSYYNEQFFGPGTRLTVL.